This note documents a single TCR beta chain sequence. The data were obtained in a study of blood T cell repertoires in COVID-19. Repertoires were generated with immunoSEQ multiplex PCR, while TCRdb's copy carries only in-frame clones and drops some. The data show 45,000 to 65,000 clones, 85% to 95% seen once. The origin of this receptor is a woman older than 75 with acute or convalescent COVID-19. Sequenced material: peripheral blood.

The CDR3 region has the DNA TGTGCCAGCAGCCCCACGACAGGGCCCCTTGGCTACACCTTC. Translated: CASSPTTGPLGYTF. The chain uses TRBV7-2 and TRBJ1-2, with TRBD1 matching over 7 bases. Germline trimming cut 5 bases from V and 7 bases from J; bases unmatched to any gene: 10. The length of the CDR3 is 14 residues. Germline CDR1 is SGHTA and CDR2 is FQGNSA.